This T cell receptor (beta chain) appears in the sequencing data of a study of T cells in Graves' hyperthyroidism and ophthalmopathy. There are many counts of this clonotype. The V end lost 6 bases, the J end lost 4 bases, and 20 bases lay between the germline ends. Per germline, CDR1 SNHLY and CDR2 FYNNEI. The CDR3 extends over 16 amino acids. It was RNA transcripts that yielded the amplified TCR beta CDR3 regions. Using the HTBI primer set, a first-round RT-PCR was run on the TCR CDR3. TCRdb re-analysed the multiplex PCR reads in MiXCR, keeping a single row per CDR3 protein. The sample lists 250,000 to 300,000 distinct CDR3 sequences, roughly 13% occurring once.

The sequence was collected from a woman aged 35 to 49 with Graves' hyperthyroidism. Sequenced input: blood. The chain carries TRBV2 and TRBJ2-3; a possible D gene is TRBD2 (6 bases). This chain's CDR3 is CASSGGLGGLADTQYF. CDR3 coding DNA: TGTGCCAGCAGCGGAGGACTCGGGGGTTTGGCAGATACGCAGTATTTT.